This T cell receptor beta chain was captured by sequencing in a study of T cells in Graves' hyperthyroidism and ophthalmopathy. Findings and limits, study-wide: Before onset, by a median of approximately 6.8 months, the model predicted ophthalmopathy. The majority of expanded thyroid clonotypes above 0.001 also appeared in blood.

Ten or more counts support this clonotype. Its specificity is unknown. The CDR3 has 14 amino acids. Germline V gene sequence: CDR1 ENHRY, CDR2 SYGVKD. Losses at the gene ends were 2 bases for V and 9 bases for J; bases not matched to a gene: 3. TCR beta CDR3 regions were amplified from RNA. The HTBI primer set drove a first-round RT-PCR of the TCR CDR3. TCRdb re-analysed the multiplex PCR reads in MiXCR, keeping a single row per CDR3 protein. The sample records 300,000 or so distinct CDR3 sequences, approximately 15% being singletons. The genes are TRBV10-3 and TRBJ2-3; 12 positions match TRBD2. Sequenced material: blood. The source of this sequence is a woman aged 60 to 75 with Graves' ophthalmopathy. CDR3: CAISEGLAGTTQYF. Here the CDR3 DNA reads TGTGCCATCAGTGAGGGACTAGCGGGAACGACGCAGTATTTT.